These 9 T cell receptor beta chains came from one sample sequenced in a study of liver allograft versus peripheral blood T cells. In the study overall: Transplanted-liver T cell receptor repertoires were compared with recipients' peripheral blood repertoires.

TCRdb reanalysed the reads using MiXCR and keeps one entry per CDR3 protein. The sample carries around 1,800 distinct CDR3 sequences, about 15% recorded once. Source of these receptors: a human patient who had a liver transplant. Some T cells could come from the graft donor.

By its share, this clonotype is medium-sized. CDR3: CAISRPNPGYYEQYF. The DNA for the CDR3 is TGTGCCATCAGCCGACCAAATCCGGGGTACTACGAGCAGTACTTC. The V gene is TRBV10-3, the J gene TRBJ2-7; D might be TRBD2 (5 bases). Deletions cut 6 bases from V and 3 bases from J, with 18 bases between. This CDR3 is 15 amino acids long. Germline values: CDR1 ENHRY, CDR2 SYGVKD.

Relative to its sample, this clonotype is medium-sized. The chain links TRBV15 to TRBJ1-1; no firm D call. With 3 bases removed from V and 8 bases from J, the gap between germline ends came to 10 bases. Germline V lookup: CDR1 LNHNV, CDR2 YYDKDF (reference sequence). The CDR3 sequence is 12 residues long. CDR3 amino acids: CATSRATSEAFF. CDR3 in DNA: TGTGCCACCAGCAGGGCCACTTCAGAAGCTTTCTTT.

By its share, this clonotype is large (0.1 to 1%). This chain connects TRBV18 to TRBJ1-5; D is ambiguous. CDR3 size: 13 residues. Trimming pared 2 bases from V and 6 bases from J, leaving 8 bases between. The germline CDR1 and CDR2 sequences are KGHSH and LQKENI. CDR3 DNA sequence: TGTGCCAGCTCACCAGGCACTTCTCAGCCCCAGCATTTT. Residues: CASSPGTSQPQHF.

This clonotype is large by share. The chain uses TRBV6-5 and TRBJ2-7; 11 bases match TRBD2. V was clipped by 4 bases and J by 0 bases; unmatched bases: 2. CDR1 is MNHEY, CDR2 SVGAGI, per germline. This CDR3 spans 15 amino acids. This CDR3 reads CASSFSGRASYEQYF. As DNA, the CDR3 is TGTGCCAGCAGTTTTAGCGGGAGGGCCTCCTACGAGCAGTACTTC.

Judged by abundance, this clonotype is medium-sized (0.01 to 0.1%). The chain links TRBV20-1 to TRBJ2-7; tentatively, D is TRBD1 (6 bases). The CDR3 is 14 amino acids. The germline V gene encodes CDR1 DFQATT and CDR2 SNEGSKA (reference sequence). Trimming shortened V by 5 bases and J by 0 bases, and 14 bases separated the two germline ends. This CDR3 reads CSAQEKGGSYEQYF. For the CDR3, the DNA is TGCAGTGCTCAAGAAAAAGGGGGCTCCTACGAGCAGTACTTC.

Judged by abundance, this clonotype is medium-sized. This rearrangement joins TRBV6-5 to TRBJ1-1; 9 nucleotides line up with TRBD1. This CDR3 is 14 amino acids long. CDR1 is MNHEY and CDR2 is SVGAGI in the germline V gene. J gave up 8 bases and V 8 bases, and 12 bases lay outside the gene matches. As DNA, the CDR3 is TGTGCCAGCCACAGGGGGCGAGAATGGCGAGAAGCTTTCTTT. Encoded protein: CASHRGREWREAFF.

This clonotype is medium-sized (0.01 to 0.1%) by share. The rearrangement links TRBV18 to TRBJ1-1; D unclear. The V and J ends lost 4 bases and 0 bases respectively, with 12 bases between them. The CDR3 length is 15 residues. CDR1 and CDR2 from the germline V gene are KGHSH and LQKENI. The DNA of the CDR3 is TGTGCCAGCTCACTTGGATATTTCATGAACACTGAAGCTTTCTTT. Translated, it gives CASSLGYFMNTEAFF.

This clonotype ranks as medium-sized. The rearrangement links TRBV28 to TRBJ2-3; the D gene is possibly TRBD1 (5 bases). The ends were cut back, 4 bases at V and 2 bases at J, with 13 bases in the middle. The germline CDR1 and CDR2 sequences are MDHEN and SYDVKM. This CDR3 spans 15 amino acids. The CDR3 bases are TGTGCCAGCAGTTCAACAGGAAGGATCACAGATACGCAGTATTTT. This codes for CASSSTGRITDTQYF. Full variable domain (outside the CDR3, taken from reference TRBV28 and TRBJ2-3): DVKVTQSSRYLVKRTGEKVFLECVQDMDHENMFWYRQDPGLGLRLIYFSYDVKMKEKGDIPEGYSVSREKKERFSLILESASTNQTSMYLCASSSTGRITDTQYFGPGTRLTVL.

By proportion, this clonotype is medium-sized (0.01 to 0.1%). V gene TRBV6-2 or TRBV6-3 combines with J gene TRBJ2-2, with 14 bases identical to TRBD2. Germline V lookup: CDR1 MNHEY, CDR2 SVGEGT. V shed 5 bases and J 6 bases; nucleotides not matched to a gene: 8. CDR3 size: 17 residues. The CDR3: CASSARLAGGRSGELFF. In DNA, the CDR3 is TGTGCCAGCAGTGCCCGACTAGCGGGAGGGCGTTCCGGGGAGCTGTTTTTT.